The clone carrying this T cell receptor (beta chain) came up a few times. V lost 5 bases and J 4 bases, leaving 17 bases between the germline ends. Germline V lookup: CDR1 MGHDK, CDR2 SYGVNS. This CDR3 spans 15 amino acids. Using immunoSEQ multiplex PCR, the repertoire was profiled, and TCRdb retains in-frame clones only, with some absent. The sample shows 5,500 to 8,500 clones, roughly 24% of them seen only once. The data belong to a study of graft-versus-host responses after intestinal transplantation. Across the whole study: Each of the recipients got a multivisceral, liver-intestinal, or isolated intestinal transplant. Anti-thymocyte globulin induction preceded about 3 years of tacrolimus and steroid maintenance in all recipients. Whole-study findings and limits: Among recipient marrow samples, GvH clones were found; some appeared first in ileum or blood. Early post-transplant HvG declines showed an association with peak circulating GvH clone levels.

The J gene is TRBJ1-1, the V gene TRBV25-1, with D perhaps TRBD1 (6 bases). The receptor comes from a human patient who received an intestinal transplant. Specimen: alloreactive CD4+ T cells from a mixed lymphocyte reaction culture, collected before intestinal transplant. Subset indicated: CFSE-low proliferating T cells sorted from roughly 6-day pre-transplant mixed lymphocyte reaction (GvH or HvG direction). The CDR3 bases are TGTGCCAGCAGTAACTTGGGGGGGGGCTTCACTGAAGCTTTCTTT. Translating it yields CASSNLGGGFTEAFF. Full variable domain (missing parts from reference TRBV25-1 and TRBJ1-1): EADIYQTPRYLVIGTGKKITLECSQTMGHDKMYWYQQDPGMELHLIHYSYGVNSTEKGDLSSESTVSRIRTEHFPLTLESARPSHTSQYLCASSNLGGGFTEAFFGQGTRLTVV.